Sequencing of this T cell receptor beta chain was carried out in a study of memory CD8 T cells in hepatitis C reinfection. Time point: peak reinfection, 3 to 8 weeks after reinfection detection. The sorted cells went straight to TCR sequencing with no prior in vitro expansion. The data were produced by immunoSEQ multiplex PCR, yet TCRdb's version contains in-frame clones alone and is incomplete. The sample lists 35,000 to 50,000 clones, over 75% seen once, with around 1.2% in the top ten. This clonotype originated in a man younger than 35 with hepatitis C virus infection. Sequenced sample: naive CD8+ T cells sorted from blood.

The CDR3 here is CASIDYRGGDTEAFF. The CDR3 coding sequence is TGCGCCAGCATCGATTATAGGGGGGGGGACACTGAAGCTTTCTTT. The chain employs TRBV4-1 and TRBJ1-1; tentatively, D is TRBD1 (6 bases). This CDR3 has 15 residues. Germline CDR1 MGHRA, CDR2 YSYEKL. Trimming left V 7 bases short and J 3 bases short, with 18 bases between.